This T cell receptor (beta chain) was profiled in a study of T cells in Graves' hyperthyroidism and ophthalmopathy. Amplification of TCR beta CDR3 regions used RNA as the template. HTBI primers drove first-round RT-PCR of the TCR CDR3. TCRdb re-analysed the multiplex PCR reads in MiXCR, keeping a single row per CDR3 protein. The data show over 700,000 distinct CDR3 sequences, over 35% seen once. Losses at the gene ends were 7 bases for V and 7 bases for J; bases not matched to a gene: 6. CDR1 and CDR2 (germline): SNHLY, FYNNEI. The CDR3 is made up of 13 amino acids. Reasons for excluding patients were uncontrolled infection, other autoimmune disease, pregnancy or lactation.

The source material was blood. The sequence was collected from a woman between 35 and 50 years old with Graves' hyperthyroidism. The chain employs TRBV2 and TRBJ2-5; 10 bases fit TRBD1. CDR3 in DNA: TGTGCCAGCACGGGACAGGGGAGGGGGACCCAGTACTTC. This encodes CASTGQGRGTQYF.